The clone carrying this T cell receptor beta chain was found once. This sample stems from a study of blood T cell repertoires in COVID-19. The table came from immunoSEQ multiplex PCR; TCRdb's copy has only in-frame clones and leaves some out. The data hold some 150,000 clones, with about 80% observed a single time. This CDR3 contains 13 residues. With 8 bases removed from V and 3 bases from J, the gap between germline ends came to 14 bases. Input material: peripheral blood. This TCR was recovered from a human donor in a cohort sampled during active COVID-19. The genes are TRBV12-3 or TRBV12-4 and TRBJ2-7; D gene uncertain. The CDR3 loop reads CASALSIRYEQYF. The CDR3 DNA is TGTGCCAGCGCCCTGTCTATTCGCTACGAGCAGTACTTC.